This T cell receptor (beta chain) is from a study of lymphopenia after photon versus proton radiotherapy. The CDR3 spans 15 residues. V was pared by 1 base and J by 1 base, with 10 bases between. The germline gives CDR1 SGHVS, CDR2 FNYEAQ. About this clone: The antigen remains unidentified.

Overall study findings and caveats: Under photons, naive T cells and diversity fell while effector/memory populations rose. After lymphocyte nadir, photon-treated repertoires showed oligoclonal expansion, especially CD8+ Temra. A bigger post-nadir fall in TCR diversity correlated inversely with survival time in deceased patients.

Using immunoSEQ multiplex PCR, the repertoire was profiled, and TCRdb retains in-frame clones only, with some absent. In the table there are around 13,000 clones, 65% to 85% of which are singletons. This TCR was sampled from a man aged 50-60 years with gastric cancer. This material consisted of peripheral blood, taken from a patient treated with photon-based radiotherapy. The chain employs TRBV7-6 and TRBJ1-1; D is unclear. The CDR3 DNA sequence: TGTGCCAGCAGCTTAGTGGTAGGGAAGAACACTGAAGCTTTCTTT. It translates to CASSLVVGKNTEAFF.